This T cell receptor beta chain was recorded in a study of cytomegalovirus exposure and HLA in healthy donors. Findings and caveats of the study: Rates of TCR association differed by HLA locus in a later analysis, with DRB1 highest and HLA-C lowest. Analyses of presence/absence relied on an assumption of roughly uniform sequencing depth across donors. In a later analysis, parvovirus B19, influenza, CMV and Epstein-Barr virus appeared linked to several top co-occurrence clusters.

Healthy individuals who donated bone marrow served as the donors. The CDR3 contains 17 residues. Germline CDR1 reads SEHNR; CDR2 reads FQNEAQ (reference sequence). J lost 2 bases, V lost 1 base, and 10 bases had no gene match. Note on this clone: Its antigen is undetermined.

Amplification used 60 Vbeta primers and 13 Jbeta primers. Only in-frame clones appear in the TCRdb table, and some are missing; sequencing was by immunoSEQ multiplex PCR. Among over 100,000 clones listed, 55% to 80% were seen once. This chain joins TRBV7-9 and TRBJ1-2; TRBD1 agrees at 7 bases. This TCR came from a woman in her thirties in good health and CMV-seronegative. The sequenced material came from PBMCs. The CDR3 reads CASSLGSGETGNYGYTF. The CDR3 DNA reads TGTGCCAGCAGCTTAGGTTCGGGCGAGACAGGGAACTATGGCTACACCTTC.